The rows below give T cell receptor beta chains drawn from one sample of a study of blood T cell repertoires in COVID-19. Here immunoSEQ multiplex PCR was the method, and the copy in TCRdb shows in-frame clones only, minus some. In the table there are just under 55,000 clones, approximately 91% of which are singletons. Sequencing was carried out using peripheral blood. These TCRs come from a man aged 45-65 years with acute or convalescent COVID-19. Each CDR3 is given with its conserved first and last residue. The order of the fields is clone size, J gene, V gene, D gene, CDR3 protein, CDR3 DNA. The D gene is left open where the match is weak. For some rows the clone size is stated as once, few or many, or as a class when expanded; others skip it.

. | TRBJ2-1 | TRBV19 | TRBD2 | CASSMLAGGPGEQFF | TGTGCCAGTAGTATGCTGGCGGGAGGGCCTGGTGAGCAGTTCTTC
. | TRBJ2-2 | TRBV30 | TRBD1 | CASSPGQGAITGELFF | TGTGCCTCTTCCCCGGGACAGGGGGCTATCACCGGGGAGCTGTTTTTT
. | TRBJ2-5 | TRBV11-3 | . | CASSLGQGGTQYF | TGTGCCAGCAGCTTAGGCCAGGGGGGGACCCAGTACTTC
. | TRBJ1-3 | TRBV27 | TRBD1 | CASSSIGQGAGGNTIYF | TGTGCCAGCAGTTCAATAGGACAGGGGGCTGGTGGAAACACCATATATTTT
. | TRBJ2-7 | TRBV11-2 | TRBD1 | CASSPRGGTGVYEQYF | TGTGCCAGCAGCCCCCGTGGTGGGACAGGCGTCTACGAGCAGTACTTC
. | TRBJ2-7 | TRBV6-5 | TRBD2 | CASSYGLAGVPYEQYF | TGTGCCAGCAGTTACGGACTAGCGGGAGTCCCCTACGAGCAGTACTTC
. | TRBJ2-1 | TRBV12-3/TRBV12-4 | TRBD1 | CASSPGQDRGRIF | TGTGCCAGCAGCCCGGGGCAAGACAGGGGTCGGATCTTC
. | TRBJ2-7 | TRBV6-4 | TRBD2 | CASPPGKTSGRAFDEQYF | TGTGCCAGCCCCCCAGGAAAGACTAGCGGGAGGGCCTTCGACGAGCAGTACTTC
. | TRBJ2-3 | TRBV5-8 | TRBD2 | CASSSAGLAVSTDTQYF | TGTGCCAGCAGCTCCGCAGGACTAGCGGTTAGCACAGATACGCAGTATTTT
. | TRBJ2-5 | TRBV5-1 | . | CASSPASSVETQYF | TGCGCCAGCAGCCCCGCCTCTAGCGTCGAGACCCAGTACTTC
. | TRBJ2-5 | TRBV6-6 | . | CASTSSQETQYF | TGTGCCAGCACCTCTAGCCAAGAGACCCAGTACTTC
. | TRBJ2-7 | TRBV27 | TRBD2 | CASSLSGLAGIYEQYF | TGTGCCAGCAGTTTATCGGGACTAGCGGGTATCTACGAGCAGTACTTC
. | TRBJ1-2 | TRBV7-2 | . | CASSLVAGEYGYTF | TGTGCCAGCAGCTTAGTAGCAGGGGAGTATGGCTACACCTTC
. | TRBJ2-5 | TRBV30 | . | CAWSSGGYQETQYF | TGTGCCTGGAGTTCTGGGGGCTACCAAGAGACCCAGTACTTC
. | TRBJ2-2 | TRBV3-1/TRBV3-2 | . | CASSHGQYTGELFF | TGTGCCAGCAGCCACGGACAATACACCGGGGAGCTGTTTTTT
. | TRBJ2-3 | TRBV5-1 | TRBD2 | CASSPLAGSTDTQYF | TGCGCCAGCAGCCCCCTAGCGGGCAGCACAGATACGCAGTATTTT
. | TRBJ2-2 | TRBV6-4 | TRBD1 | CASSDPDRGGTGELFF | TGTGCCAGCAGTGACCCTGACAGGGGTGGCACCGGGGAGCTGTTTTTT
. | TRBJ1-1 | TRBV6-5 | TRBD1 | CASSYDRTGPTEAFF | TGTGCCAGCAGTTACGATAGGACAGGGCCCACTGAAGCTTTCTTT
. | TRBJ2-1 | TRBV7-9 | TRBD1 | CASSLGDRGTYNEQFF | TGTGCCAGCAGCTTAGGGGACAGGGGTACCTACAATGAGCAGTTCTTC
. | TRBJ1-2 | TRBV30 | . | CAWTVGVALGGYTF | TGTGCCTGGACCGTAGGGGTGGCTTTAGGGGGCTACACCTTC
. | TRBJ2-5 | TRBV24-1 | TRBD1 | CATSERTGKQTQYF | TGTGCCACCAGTGAGCGGACAGGGAAGCAGACCCAGTACTTC
. | TRBJ2-7 | TRBV3-1/TRBV3-2 | TRBD2 | CASSQWGLAASYEQYF | TGTGCCAGCAGCCAGTGGGGACTAGCGGCCTCCTACGAGCAGTACTTC
once | TRBJ1-1 | TRBV19 | . | CASSMLTVNTEAFF | TGTGCCAGTAGTATGTTGACAGTGAACACTGAAGCTTTCTTT
. | TRBJ1-1 | TRBV19 | . | CASTPGNAEAFF | TGTGCCAGTACCCCGGGGAACGCTGAAGCTTTCTTT
. | TRBJ2-1 | TRBV20-1 | TRBD2 | CSASWREGPTYNEQFF | TGCAGTGCTAGTTGGCGGGAGGGCCCCACCTACAATGAGCAGTTCTTC
few | TRBJ2-2 | TRBV6-5 | TRBD1 | CASRGTGSGGELFF | TGTGCCAGCAGGGGGACAGGGTCAGGCGGGGAGCTGTTTTTT
. | TRBJ1-4 | TRBV30 | . | CAWGLRGTNEKLFF | TGTGCCTGGGGATTAAGGGGAACTAATGAAAAACTGTTTTTT
. | TRBJ1-3 | TRBV20-1 | . | CSATGNTIYF | TGCAGTGCGACAGGAAACACCATATATTTT
. | TRBJ1-6 | TRBV6-5 | TRBD1 | CASRMGWTGGSPLHF | TGTGCCAGCCGGATGGGTTGGACAGGGGGCTCACCCCTCCACTTT
. | TRBJ2-3 | TRBV7-9 | . | CASSPGAGDTQYF | TGTGCCAGCAGCCCCGGTGCGGGGGATACGCAGTATTTT
once | TRBJ1-1 | TRBV11-3 | . | CASSPKRGGHLNTEAFF | TGTGCCAGCAGCCCCAAGAGGGGGGGACACCTGAACACTGAAGCTTTCTTT
. | TRBJ1-3 | TRBV7-8 | . | CASSLGGHSGNTIYF | TGTGCCAGCAGCTTAGGGGGACACTCTGGAAACACCATATATTTT
. | TRBJ1-3 | TRBV21-1 | . | CASSKAQGARGNTIYF | TGTGCCAGCAGCAAAGCCCAGGGGGCGAGAGGAAACACCATATATTTT
. | TRBJ2-5 | TRBV15 | . | CATSRVPAETQYF | TGTGCCACCAGCAGAGTTCCTGCGGAGACCCAGTACTTC
. | TRBJ1-6 | TRBV5-4 | TRBD1 | CASRKTGSSYNSPLHF | TGTGCCAGCAGGAAGACAGGGAGCTCCTATAATTCACCCCTCCACTTT
. | TRBJ2-1 | TRBV4-1 | TRBD2 | CASSPGLATRLNEQFF | TGCGCCAGCAGCCCCGGACTAGCGACACGCCTCAATGAGCAGTTCTTC
few | TRBJ2-7 | TRBV10-2 | . | CASSEGLLYEQYF | TGCGCCAGCAGTGAGGGGCTACTTTACGAGCAGTACTTC
. | TRBJ2-7 | TRBV18 | . | CASSPLGHTYEQYF | TGTGCCAGCTCACCATTAGGACACACCTACGAGCAGTACTTC
once | TRBJ2-7 | TRBV5-6 | TRBD2 | CASSLVGASGTYEQYF | TGTGCCAGCAGCTTGGTCGGAGCTAGCGGGACCTACGAGCAGTACTTC
. | TRBJ2-1 | TRBV13 | TRBD2 | CASSLRSAGYSNEQFF | TGTGCCAGCAGCTTACGTTCAGCGGGATATTCCAATGAGCAGTTCTTC
. | TRBJ1-4 | TRBV6-6 | . | CASRPGGEEKLFF | TGTGCCAGCCGGCCGGGAGGCGAGGAAAAACTGTTTTTT
. | TRBJ2-1 | TRBV7-2 | . | CASSLAWAIDEQFF | TGTGCCAGCAGCTTAGCGTGGGCTATTGATGAGCAGTTCTTC
. | TRBJ2-3 | TRBV5-1 | . | CASSFLAVISTDTQYF | TGCGCCAGCAGCTTTTTAGCGGTCATTAGCACAGATACGCAGTATTTT
. | TRBJ1-2 | TRBV19 | . | CASSANTYGYTF | TGTGCCAGTAGTGCCAACACATATGGCTACACCTTC
. | TRBJ1-1 | TRBV27 | TRBD1 | CASSIPRDRYTEAFF | TGTGCCAGCAGTATTCCCCGGGACAGGTACACTGAAGCTTTCTTT
. | TRBJ1-5 | TRBV18 | TRBD1 | CASSLGQVPQPQHF | TGTGCCAGCTCACTAGGACAGGTCCCTCAGCCCCAGCATTTT
. | TRBJ1-2 | TRBV6-5 | TRBD1 | CASGGQGPNYGYTF | TGTGCCAGCGGAGGACAGGGGCCCAACTATGGCTACACCTTC
once | TRBJ2-1 | TRBV15 | TRBD2 | CATSRESGWRREFNNEQFF | TGTGCCACCAGCAGAGAGAGTGGGTGGCGGCGGGAGTTCAACAATGAGCAGTTCTTC
. | TRBJ1-1 | TRBV3-1/TRBV3-2 | . | CASSQERMGQGEAFF | TGTGCCAGCAGCCAAGAGAGGATGGGTCAGGGTGAAGCTTTCTTT
once | TRBJ2-3 | TRBV9 | TRBD2 | CASSVQAGGVTDTQYF | TGTGCCAGCAGCGTTCAGGCGGGAGGGGTCACAGATACGCAGTATTTT
. | TRBJ2-5 | TRBV19 | . | CASSIDPGRETQYF | TGTGCCAGTAGTATAGATCCAGGGAGGGAGACCCAGTACTTC
. | TRBJ2-7 | TRBV5-4 | . | CASSLMGLLPYEQYF | TGTGCCAGCAGCTTAATGGGACTTCTACCTTACGAGCAGTACTTC
. | TRBJ2-3 | TRBV11-2 | TRBD2 | CASSFRGRAGTDTQYF | TGTGCCAGCAGCTTCCGTGGGAGGGCCGGCACAGATACGCAGTATTTT